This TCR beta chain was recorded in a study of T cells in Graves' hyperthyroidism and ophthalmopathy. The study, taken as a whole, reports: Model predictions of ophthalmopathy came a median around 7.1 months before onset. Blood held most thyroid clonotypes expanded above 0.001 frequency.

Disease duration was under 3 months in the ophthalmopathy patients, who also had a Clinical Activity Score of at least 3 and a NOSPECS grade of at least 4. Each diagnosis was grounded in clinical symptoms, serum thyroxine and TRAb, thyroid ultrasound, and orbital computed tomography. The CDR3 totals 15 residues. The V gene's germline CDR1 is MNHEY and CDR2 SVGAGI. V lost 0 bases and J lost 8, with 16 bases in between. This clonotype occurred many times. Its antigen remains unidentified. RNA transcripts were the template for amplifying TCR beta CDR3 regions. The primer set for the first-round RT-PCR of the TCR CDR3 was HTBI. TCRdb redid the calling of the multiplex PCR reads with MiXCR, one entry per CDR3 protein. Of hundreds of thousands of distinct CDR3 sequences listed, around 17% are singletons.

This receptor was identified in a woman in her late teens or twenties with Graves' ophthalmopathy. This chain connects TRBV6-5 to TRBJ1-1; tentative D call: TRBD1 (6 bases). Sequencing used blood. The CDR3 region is CASSYSGRGGPEAFF. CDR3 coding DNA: TGTGCCAGCAGTTACTCGGGCAGGGGAGGACCCGAAGCTTTCTTT.